This T cell receptor beta chain was documented in a study of T cell responses to AZD1222 COVID-19 vaccine. Data came from immunoSEQ multiplex PCR; TCRdb stores just in-frame clones and leaves some out. This sample yields 130,000 to 150,000 clones, of which more than 90% are seen a single time; 2.5% to 3.5% belongs to the top ten. V was shortened by 6 bases and J by 0 bases, with 5 bases between the two germline ends. From germline, CDR1 is LNHDA and CDR2 SQIVND (reference sequence). The CDR3 runs 13 residues. The sample consisted of peripheral blood, taken on day 0 of AZD1222 vaccination. The chain is built from TRBV19 and TRBJ1-4; no clear D gene. This sequence originates from an adult in good health. The CDR3 DNA is TGTGCCAGTAGACCCACAACTAATGAAAAACTGTTTTTT. Translated, it gives CASRPTTNEKLFF. Drawing the rest from reference TRBV19 and TRBJ1-4, the complete variable domain is DGGITQSPKYLFRKEGQNVTLSCEQNLNHDAMYWYRQDPGQGLRLIYYSQIVNDFQKGDIAEGYSVSREKKESFPLTVTSAQKNPTAFYLCASRPTTNEKLFFGSGTQLSVL.